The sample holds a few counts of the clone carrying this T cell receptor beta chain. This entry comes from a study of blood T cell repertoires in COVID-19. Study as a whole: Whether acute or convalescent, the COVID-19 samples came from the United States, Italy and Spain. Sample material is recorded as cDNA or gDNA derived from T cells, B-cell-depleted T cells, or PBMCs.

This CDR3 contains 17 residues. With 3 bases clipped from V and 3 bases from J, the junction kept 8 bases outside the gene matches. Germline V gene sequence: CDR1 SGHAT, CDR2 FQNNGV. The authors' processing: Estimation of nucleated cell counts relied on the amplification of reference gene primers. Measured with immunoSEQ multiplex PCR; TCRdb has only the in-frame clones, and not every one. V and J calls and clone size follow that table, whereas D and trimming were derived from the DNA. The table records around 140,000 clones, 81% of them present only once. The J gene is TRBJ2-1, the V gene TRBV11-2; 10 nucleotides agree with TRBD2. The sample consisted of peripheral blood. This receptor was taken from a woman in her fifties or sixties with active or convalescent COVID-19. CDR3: CASSLRTTSGNYNEQFF. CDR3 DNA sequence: TGTGCCAGCAGCTTGAGGACAACTAGCGGGAACTACAATGAGCAGTTCTTC.